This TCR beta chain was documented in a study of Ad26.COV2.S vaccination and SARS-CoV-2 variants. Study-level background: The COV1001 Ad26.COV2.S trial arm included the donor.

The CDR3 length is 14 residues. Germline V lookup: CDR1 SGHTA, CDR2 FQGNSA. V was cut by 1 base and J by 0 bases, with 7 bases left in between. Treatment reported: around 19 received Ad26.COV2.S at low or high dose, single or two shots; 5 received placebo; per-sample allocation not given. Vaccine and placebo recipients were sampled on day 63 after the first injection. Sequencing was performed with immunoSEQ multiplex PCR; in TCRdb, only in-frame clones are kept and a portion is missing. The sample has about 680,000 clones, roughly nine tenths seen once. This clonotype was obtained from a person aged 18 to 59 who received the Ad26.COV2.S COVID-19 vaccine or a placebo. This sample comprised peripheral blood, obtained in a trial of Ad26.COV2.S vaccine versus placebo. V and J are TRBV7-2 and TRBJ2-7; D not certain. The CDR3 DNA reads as TGTGCCAGCAGCTTAGTACTCAGCTCCTACGAGCAGTACTTC. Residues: CASSLVLSSYEQYF.